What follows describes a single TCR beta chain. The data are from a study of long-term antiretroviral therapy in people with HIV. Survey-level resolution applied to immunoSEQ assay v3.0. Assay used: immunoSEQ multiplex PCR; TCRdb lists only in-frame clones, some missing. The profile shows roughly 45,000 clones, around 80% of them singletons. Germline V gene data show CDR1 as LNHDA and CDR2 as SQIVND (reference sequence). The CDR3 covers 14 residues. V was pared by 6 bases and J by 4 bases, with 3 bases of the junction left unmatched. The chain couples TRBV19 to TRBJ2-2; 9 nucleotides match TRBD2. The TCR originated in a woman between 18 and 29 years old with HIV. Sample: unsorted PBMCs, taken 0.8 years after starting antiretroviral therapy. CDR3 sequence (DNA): TGTGCCAGTAGGCGGGAGGGCCCCACCGGGGAGCTGTTTTTT. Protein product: CASRREGPTGELFF.